This entry lists 16 T cell receptor beta chains sequenced from one sample in a study of shared clonotypes between healthy human individuals. Some clones are missing from TCRdb's copy, which holds only in-frame ones; the method was immunoSEQ multiplex PCR. The sample shows approximately 640,000 clones, 90% of them seen only once. Specimen: memory CD8+ T cells from PBMCs. Subset given: CD45RO+ cells pooled with CCR7-negative TemRA cells. All receptors derive from a man aged 18-30 years in good health. Some clones in this sample may be carry-over from other donors' samples.

The J gene is TRBJ2-1, the V gene TRBV27; TRBD1 matches 9 bases. Germline lookup yields CDR1 MNHEY and CDR2 SMNVEV (reference sequence). The CDR3 is 15 amino acids. The V segment lost 4 bases and the J segment 2 bases; nucleotides outside the gene matches: 3. CDR3 amino acids: CASSSDRGPYNEQFF. CDR3 bases: TGTGCCAGCAGTTCGGACAGGGGACCCTACAATGAGCAGTTCTTC.

This clone occurred a few times. The chain has TRBV4-1 and TRBJ1-1, with 8 bases matching TRBD1. The V gene end was trimmed by 1 base and the J gene end by 1 base; junction bases not matched to a gene: 8. This CDR3 is built from 17 residues. Looked up from germline, CDR1 is MGHRA and CDR2 is YSYEKL. The CDR3 sequence is CASSQVPPGQANTEAFF. CDR3 bases: TGCGCCAGCAGCCAAGTCCCCCCGGGACAGGCGAACACTGAAGCTTTCTTT.

This clone was seen once. The chain employs TRBV4-2 and TRBJ2-5, with D possibly TRBD2 on 5 matching bases. Per germline, CDR1 LGHNA and CDR2 YNFKEQ. The CDR3 length is 17 residues. V was trimmed by 4 bases and J by 2 bases, leaving 20 bases between them. In DNA form, the CDR3 reads TGTGCCAGCAGCCCTACCCGAGGGAGCGGAGTACAAGAGACCCAGTACTTC. Its translation: CASSPTRGSGVQETQYF.

This chain joins TRBV6-1 and TRBJ2-1, with 10 bases identical to TRBD1. The V and J ends lost 6 bases and 4 bases, in that order; junction bases with no gene match: 6. Germline CDR1 MNHNS, CDR2 SASEGT. This CDR3 is 15 amino acids long. The DNA for the CDR3 is TGTGCCAGCAGCCCTAGGGGACAGGGGTACAATGAGCAGTTCTTC. Translated: CASSPRGQGYNEQFF.

The V call is TRBV11-2, the J call TRBJ1-5, with D maybe TRBD1 (6 bases). The CDR3 has 13 amino acids. The germline V gene has CDR1 SGHAT and CDR2 FQNNGV. The V end was cut by 5 bases, the J end by 5 bases, with 10 bases between. In DNA, the CDR3 is TGTGCCAGCAGCCCGGACAGCTATCAGCCCCAGCATTTT. Translated, it gives CASSPDSYQPQHF.

J is TRBJ2-7 and V is TRBV6-5, with D unresolved. This CDR3 has 11 amino acids. Trimming stripped 2 bases from V and 6 bases from J, with 5 bases between. Germline V CDR1 and CDR2: MNHEY, SVGAGI. The CDR3 DNA reads TGTGCCAGCAGTTACCCGCCCGAGCAGTACTTC. This gives the protein CASSYPPEQYF.

The chain combines TRBV10-3 with TRBJ2-7, with 9 bases lining up with TRBD1. CDR3 length: 15 residues. Germline loops: CDR1 ENHRY, CDR2 SYGVKD. Trimming at V came to 4 bases and at J to 4 bases, leaving 8 bases not matched to a gene. The chain's CDR3 is CAISGNTGQGYEQYF. CDR3 in DNA: TGTGCCATCAGTGGAAACACGGGACAGGGATACGAGCAGTACTTC.

As concerns this clone: The same CDR3 is also encoded by other DNA sequences in this sample. The chain carries TRBV7-9 and TRBJ1-5; a weak D match, TRBD1 (5 bases). Trimming removed 4 bases from V and 4 bases from J, with 8 bases in between. The germline V gene has CDR1 SEHNR and CDR2 FQNEAQ (reference sequence). This CDR3 contains 13 residues. This CDR3 is CASSSGGNQPQHF. The DNA for the CDR3 is TGTGCCAGCAGCTCTGGGGGAAATCAGCCCCAGCATTTT.

The chain couples TRBV5-1 to TRBJ2-2; D is unclear. The CDR3 spans 17 residues. V gave up 4 bases and J gave up 0 bases, with 16 bases separating them. Germline-derived CDR1 and CDR2 are SGHRS and YFSETQ. The CDR3: CASSATAEPPNTGELFF. Here the CDR3 DNA reads TGCGCCAGCAGCGCGACCGCAGAGCCCCCGAACACCGGGGAGCTGTTTTTT. The variable domain in full, completed from reference TRBV5-1 and TRBJ2-2, reads KAGVTQTPRYLIKTRGQQVTLSCSPISGHRSVSWYQQTPGQGLQFLFEYFSETQRNKGNFPGRFSGRQFSNSRSEMNVSTLELGDSALYLCASSATAEPPNTGELFFGEGSRLTVL.

V gene TRBV25-1 combines with J gene TRBJ2-2, with 12 bases fitting TRBD2. Looked up from germline, CDR1 is MGHDK and CDR2 is SYGVNS. V shed 4 bases, J shed 5 bases, and the junction held 2 bases outside the gene matches. The length of the CDR3 is 15 residues. CDR3 sequence: CASSGLAGATGELFF. The CDR3 DNA sequence: TGTGCCAGCAGTGGACTAGCGGGAGCTACCGGGGAGCTGTTTTTT. The full variable domain, its missing parts supplied by reference TRBV25-1 and TRBJ2-2, is EADIYQTPRYLVIGTGKKITLECSQTMGHDKMYWYQQDPGMELHLIHYSYGVNSTEKGDLSSESTVSRIRTEHFPLTLESARPSHTSQYLCASSGLAGATGELFFGEGSRLTVL.

The CDR3, as DNA: TGTGCCAGCAGCTCTCAGCCCGCGTGGGCTGAAGCTTTCTTT. Encoded protein: CASSSQPAWAEAFF. V gene TRBV28 combines with J gene TRBJ1-1; D unresolved. The CDR3 runs 14 residues. The V end lost 6 bases, the J end lost 6 bases, and 17 bases lay between the germline ends. Per germline, CDR1 MDHEN and CDR2 SYDVKM.

In its sample, this clone was seen once. This chain connects TRBV29-1 to TRBJ2-7; a weak D match, TRBD1 (5 bases). The ends were cut back, 1 base at V and 5 bases at J, with 18 bases in the middle. Germline assignment: CDR1 SQVTM and CDR2 ANQGSEA. The CDR3 loop spans 15 amino acids. CDR3 in amino acids: CSVEAWGPKAHEQYF. The CDR3 DNA follows: TGCAGCGTTGAAGCCTGGGGCCCTAAAGCACACGAGCAGTACTTC.

V usage is TRBV28 and J usage is TRBJ2-2; 12 nucleotides align to TRBD1. This CDR3 has 17 amino acids. Per the germline V gene, CDR1 is MDHEN and CDR2 is SYDVKM. Unmatched junction bases numbered 11, after V lost 6 bases and J lost 6 bases. CDR3 DNA: TGTGCCAGCAGACGATCGGGACAGGGGGCGGGGTCCGGGGAGCTGTTTTTT. Translation: CASRRSGQGAGSGELFF.

This sequence joins TRBV6-5 and TRBJ2-5; possibly TRBD1 for D (5 bases). V lost 2 bases and J lost 7, with 14 bases in between. This CDR3 is built from 14 residues. From germline, CDR1 is MNHEY and CDR2 SVGAGI. As DNA, the CDR3 is TGTGCCAGCAGTTACGACCAGGGTCCGGGGACCCAGTACTTC. Protein product: CASSYDQGPGTQYF.

This chain links TRBV9 with TRBJ1-5; D remains ambiguous. The CDR3 is 13 residues long. The germline V and J ends were trimmed by 4 bases and 6 bases, with 11 bases remaining between them. Germline V CDR1 and CDR2: SGDLS, YYNGEE. The chain's CDR3 is CASSPWDGQPQHF. The CDR3 nucleotides are TGTGCCAGCAGCCCCTGGGATGGTCAGCCCCAGCATTTT.

The V call is TRBV28, the J call TRBJ2-2, with a weak D call TRBD1 (5 bases). Germline assignment: CDR1 MDHEN and CDR2 SYDVKM. Trimming removed 7 bases from V and 7 bases from J, with 10 bases in between. There are 12 residues in the CDR3. The CDR3 reads CASNQGGGELFF. CDR3 bases: TGTGCCAGCAATCAGGGTGGCGGGGAGCTGTTTTTT.